A single sample gave rise to the 13 T cell receptor beta chains below, sequenced in a study of OX40 agonist ivuxolimab in advanced cancers. Generated by immunoSEQ multiplex PCR, the TCRdb table keeps only in-frame clones and is missing some. Here the sample spans 100,000 or so clones, roughly 94% being singletons. The source material was CD4+ or CD8+ T cells sorted from blood, sampled in a trial of the OX40 agonist ivuxolimab. The receptors derive from an adult with an advanced solid tumor such as melanoma, head and neck, liver or kidney cancer.

The chain combines TRBV27 with TRBJ1-4; D is unclear. CDR3 size: 14 residues. Germline-derived CDR1 and CDR2 are MNHEY and SMNVEV (reference sequence). Between the trimmed V and J ends, which lost 6 bases and 6 bases, there was a span of 14 bases. In DNA, the CDR3 is TGTGCCAGCAGGCGGACCCACTGGGATGAAAAACTGTTTTTT. Protein product: CASRRTHWDEKLFF.

This clone occurred once. This chain uses TRBV28 with TRBJ2-7, with D perhaps TRBD1 or TRBD2 (7 bases each). With 4 bases removed from V and 1 base from J, the gap between germline ends came to 11 bases. The CDR3 covers 14 residues. CDR1 is MDHEN and CDR2 is SYDVKM in the germline V gene. The CDR3: CASSSGGQSYEQYF. The CDR3 nucleotides read TGTGCCAGCAGTTCGGGGGGACAGTCCTACGAGCAGTACTTC.

The chain uses TRBV29-1 and TRBJ1-2; D possibly corresponds to TRBD1 (6 bases). The CDR3 loop spans 11 amino acids. The germline V and J ends were trimmed by 7 bases and 8 bases, with 14 bases remaining between them. Germline CDR1 is SQVTM and CDR2 is ANQGSEA. Here the CDR3 DNA reads TGCAGCGCCGGTCCAGGGGACGGCTACACCTTC. This encodes CSAGPGDGYTF.

The V and J genes are TRBV7-8 and TRBJ2-5; TRBD1 might be the D (6 bases). The CDR3 has 16 amino acids. CDR1 is SGHVS, CDR2 FQNEAQ, per germline. Trimming cost V 5 bases and J 2 bases, with 18 bases left between them. The CDR3, as DNA: TGTGCCAGCAGCCCGTACCTGACAGGTCGTCAAGAGACCCAGTACTTC. Translating gives CASSPYLTGRQETQYF. The full variable domain, rest sourced from reference TRBV7-8 and TRBJ2-5, is GAGVSQSPRYKVAKRGQDVALRCDPISGHVSLFWYQQALGQGPEFLTYFQNEAQLDKSGLPSDRFFAERPEGSVSTLKIQRTQQEDSAVYLCASSPYLTGRQETQYFGPGTRLLVL.

CDR3 in DNA: TGTGCCAGCAGTTTGGCGCGGAACACCATATATTTT. As protein: CASSLARNTIYF. The V and J genes are TRBV28 and TRBJ1-3; D remains ambiguous. Germline assignment: CDR1 MDHEN and CDR2 SYDVKM. This CDR3 is 12 amino acids long. V shed 3 bases and J shed 7 bases, with 7 bases lying between them.

The rearrangement links TRBV7-2 to TRBJ1-2; TRBD1 aligns across 8 bases. Germline V gives CDR1 SGHTA, CDR2 FQGNSA. V was pared by 2 bases and J by 1 base, with 12 bases of the junction left unmatched. The CDR3 runs to 18 residues. The CDR3 DNA sequence: TGTGCCAGCAGCTTAAGAGGACAGGGACGAAAGGTTAACTATGGCTACACCTTC. Translated: CASSLRGQGRKVNYGYTF.

This clone turned up a few times. The chain recombines TRBV30 with TRBJ1-2, with D unresolved. The V gene lost 2 bases and the J gene lost 5 bases, with 12 bases spanning the gap. Germline V gives CDR1 GTSNPN, CDR2 SVGIG (reference sequence). This CDR3 has 13 residues. CDR3 DNA sequence: TGTGCCTGGAGTAGCGAGAGGAGGTATGGCTACACCTTC. It specifies CAWSSERRYGYTF.

V and J are TRBV7-2 and TRBJ1-2; weak D call: TRBD1 (6 bases). V lost 3 bases and J lost 0, with 8 bases in between. Germline V lookup: CDR1 SGHTA, CDR2 FQGNSA. The CDR3 runs to 14 residues. The CDR3 loop is CASSLGATNYGYTF. Written as DNA, the CDR3 is TGTGCCAGCAGCTTGGGGGCTACTAACTATGGCTACACCTTC.

The chain is built from TRBV19 and TRBJ1-4, with 9 bases that match TRBD1. J was trimmed by 2 bases and V by 5 bases; bases with no gene match: 6. CDR1 and CDR2 from the germline V gene are LNHDA and SQIVND (reference sequence). The CDR3 loop spans 16 amino acids. The CDR3 here is CASSYLTGGTNEKLFF. CDR3 DNA: TGTGCCAGTAGTTACCTTACAGGGGGCACTAATGAAAAACTGTTTTTT. Full variable domain (rest looked up from reference TRBV19 and TRBJ1-4): DGGITQSPKYLFRKEGQNVTLSCEQNLNHDAMYWYRQDPGQGLRLIYYSQIVNDFQKGDIAEGYSVSREKKESFPLTVTSAQKNPTAFYLCASSYLTGGTNEKLFFGSGTQLSVL.

This clone appeared a single time. This chain uses TRBV7-9 with TRBJ1-4; D is undetermined. The germline V gene encodes CDR1 SEHNR and CDR2 FQNEAQ (reference sequence). V lost 3 bases and J lost 7, with 15 bases in between. The CDR3 sequence is 15 residues long. For the CDR3, the DNA is TGTGCCAGCAGCTTTAACGGAGGAGGGAGTGAAAAACTGTTTTTT. Protein product: CASSFNGGGSEKLFF.

The rearrangement joins TRBV28 to TRBJ1-1; 9 nucleotides line up with TRBD1. In germline, CDR1 is MDHEN, CDR2 SYDVKM. Trimming cost V 5 bases and J 11 bases; bases outside gene matches: 9. The CDR3 is 13 amino acids. The CDR3 nucleotides are TGTGCCAGCAGTGCGACCGGGACAGGGCGTGCTTTCTTT. This gives the protein CASSATGTGRAFF. Variable domain in full (rest from reference TRBV28 and TRBJ1-1): DVKVTQSSRYLVKRTGEKVFLECVQDMDHENMFWYRQDPGLGLRLIYFSYDVKMKEKGDIPEGYSVSREKKERFSLILESASTNQTSMYLCASSATGTGRAFFGQGTRLTVV.

The CDR3 DNA follows: TGTGCCAGCAGCTCCCTCTGGCGCGGTCGAGGCTACACCTTC. Encoded protein: CASSSLWRGRGYTF. The chain combines TRBV7-2 with TRBJ1-2; D is unresolved. The V and J ends lost 4 bases and 8 bases respectively, with 17 bases between them. Looked up from germline, CDR1 is SGHTA and CDR2 is FQGNSA. The CDR3 has 14 residues. Filled out from reference TRBV7-2 and TRBJ1-2, the complete variable domain reads GAGVSQSPSNKVTEKGKDVELRCDPISGHTALYWYRQSLGQGLEFLIYFQGNSAPDKSGLPSDRFSAERTGGSVSTLTIQRTQQEDSAVYLCASSSLWRGRGYTFGSGTRLTVV.

This clone was counted a single time. This sequence joins TRBV19 and TRBJ1-2, with 8 bases matching TRBD1. J was trimmed by 8 bases and V by 5 bases; bases with no gene match: 7. CDR1 is LNHDA, CDR2 SQIVND, per germline (reference sequence). The CDR3 runs 13 residues. The CDR3 loop is CASSPGGAGGYTF. The CDR3 region has the DNA TGTGCCAGTAGTCCAGGGGGCGCGGGGGGCTACACCTTC.